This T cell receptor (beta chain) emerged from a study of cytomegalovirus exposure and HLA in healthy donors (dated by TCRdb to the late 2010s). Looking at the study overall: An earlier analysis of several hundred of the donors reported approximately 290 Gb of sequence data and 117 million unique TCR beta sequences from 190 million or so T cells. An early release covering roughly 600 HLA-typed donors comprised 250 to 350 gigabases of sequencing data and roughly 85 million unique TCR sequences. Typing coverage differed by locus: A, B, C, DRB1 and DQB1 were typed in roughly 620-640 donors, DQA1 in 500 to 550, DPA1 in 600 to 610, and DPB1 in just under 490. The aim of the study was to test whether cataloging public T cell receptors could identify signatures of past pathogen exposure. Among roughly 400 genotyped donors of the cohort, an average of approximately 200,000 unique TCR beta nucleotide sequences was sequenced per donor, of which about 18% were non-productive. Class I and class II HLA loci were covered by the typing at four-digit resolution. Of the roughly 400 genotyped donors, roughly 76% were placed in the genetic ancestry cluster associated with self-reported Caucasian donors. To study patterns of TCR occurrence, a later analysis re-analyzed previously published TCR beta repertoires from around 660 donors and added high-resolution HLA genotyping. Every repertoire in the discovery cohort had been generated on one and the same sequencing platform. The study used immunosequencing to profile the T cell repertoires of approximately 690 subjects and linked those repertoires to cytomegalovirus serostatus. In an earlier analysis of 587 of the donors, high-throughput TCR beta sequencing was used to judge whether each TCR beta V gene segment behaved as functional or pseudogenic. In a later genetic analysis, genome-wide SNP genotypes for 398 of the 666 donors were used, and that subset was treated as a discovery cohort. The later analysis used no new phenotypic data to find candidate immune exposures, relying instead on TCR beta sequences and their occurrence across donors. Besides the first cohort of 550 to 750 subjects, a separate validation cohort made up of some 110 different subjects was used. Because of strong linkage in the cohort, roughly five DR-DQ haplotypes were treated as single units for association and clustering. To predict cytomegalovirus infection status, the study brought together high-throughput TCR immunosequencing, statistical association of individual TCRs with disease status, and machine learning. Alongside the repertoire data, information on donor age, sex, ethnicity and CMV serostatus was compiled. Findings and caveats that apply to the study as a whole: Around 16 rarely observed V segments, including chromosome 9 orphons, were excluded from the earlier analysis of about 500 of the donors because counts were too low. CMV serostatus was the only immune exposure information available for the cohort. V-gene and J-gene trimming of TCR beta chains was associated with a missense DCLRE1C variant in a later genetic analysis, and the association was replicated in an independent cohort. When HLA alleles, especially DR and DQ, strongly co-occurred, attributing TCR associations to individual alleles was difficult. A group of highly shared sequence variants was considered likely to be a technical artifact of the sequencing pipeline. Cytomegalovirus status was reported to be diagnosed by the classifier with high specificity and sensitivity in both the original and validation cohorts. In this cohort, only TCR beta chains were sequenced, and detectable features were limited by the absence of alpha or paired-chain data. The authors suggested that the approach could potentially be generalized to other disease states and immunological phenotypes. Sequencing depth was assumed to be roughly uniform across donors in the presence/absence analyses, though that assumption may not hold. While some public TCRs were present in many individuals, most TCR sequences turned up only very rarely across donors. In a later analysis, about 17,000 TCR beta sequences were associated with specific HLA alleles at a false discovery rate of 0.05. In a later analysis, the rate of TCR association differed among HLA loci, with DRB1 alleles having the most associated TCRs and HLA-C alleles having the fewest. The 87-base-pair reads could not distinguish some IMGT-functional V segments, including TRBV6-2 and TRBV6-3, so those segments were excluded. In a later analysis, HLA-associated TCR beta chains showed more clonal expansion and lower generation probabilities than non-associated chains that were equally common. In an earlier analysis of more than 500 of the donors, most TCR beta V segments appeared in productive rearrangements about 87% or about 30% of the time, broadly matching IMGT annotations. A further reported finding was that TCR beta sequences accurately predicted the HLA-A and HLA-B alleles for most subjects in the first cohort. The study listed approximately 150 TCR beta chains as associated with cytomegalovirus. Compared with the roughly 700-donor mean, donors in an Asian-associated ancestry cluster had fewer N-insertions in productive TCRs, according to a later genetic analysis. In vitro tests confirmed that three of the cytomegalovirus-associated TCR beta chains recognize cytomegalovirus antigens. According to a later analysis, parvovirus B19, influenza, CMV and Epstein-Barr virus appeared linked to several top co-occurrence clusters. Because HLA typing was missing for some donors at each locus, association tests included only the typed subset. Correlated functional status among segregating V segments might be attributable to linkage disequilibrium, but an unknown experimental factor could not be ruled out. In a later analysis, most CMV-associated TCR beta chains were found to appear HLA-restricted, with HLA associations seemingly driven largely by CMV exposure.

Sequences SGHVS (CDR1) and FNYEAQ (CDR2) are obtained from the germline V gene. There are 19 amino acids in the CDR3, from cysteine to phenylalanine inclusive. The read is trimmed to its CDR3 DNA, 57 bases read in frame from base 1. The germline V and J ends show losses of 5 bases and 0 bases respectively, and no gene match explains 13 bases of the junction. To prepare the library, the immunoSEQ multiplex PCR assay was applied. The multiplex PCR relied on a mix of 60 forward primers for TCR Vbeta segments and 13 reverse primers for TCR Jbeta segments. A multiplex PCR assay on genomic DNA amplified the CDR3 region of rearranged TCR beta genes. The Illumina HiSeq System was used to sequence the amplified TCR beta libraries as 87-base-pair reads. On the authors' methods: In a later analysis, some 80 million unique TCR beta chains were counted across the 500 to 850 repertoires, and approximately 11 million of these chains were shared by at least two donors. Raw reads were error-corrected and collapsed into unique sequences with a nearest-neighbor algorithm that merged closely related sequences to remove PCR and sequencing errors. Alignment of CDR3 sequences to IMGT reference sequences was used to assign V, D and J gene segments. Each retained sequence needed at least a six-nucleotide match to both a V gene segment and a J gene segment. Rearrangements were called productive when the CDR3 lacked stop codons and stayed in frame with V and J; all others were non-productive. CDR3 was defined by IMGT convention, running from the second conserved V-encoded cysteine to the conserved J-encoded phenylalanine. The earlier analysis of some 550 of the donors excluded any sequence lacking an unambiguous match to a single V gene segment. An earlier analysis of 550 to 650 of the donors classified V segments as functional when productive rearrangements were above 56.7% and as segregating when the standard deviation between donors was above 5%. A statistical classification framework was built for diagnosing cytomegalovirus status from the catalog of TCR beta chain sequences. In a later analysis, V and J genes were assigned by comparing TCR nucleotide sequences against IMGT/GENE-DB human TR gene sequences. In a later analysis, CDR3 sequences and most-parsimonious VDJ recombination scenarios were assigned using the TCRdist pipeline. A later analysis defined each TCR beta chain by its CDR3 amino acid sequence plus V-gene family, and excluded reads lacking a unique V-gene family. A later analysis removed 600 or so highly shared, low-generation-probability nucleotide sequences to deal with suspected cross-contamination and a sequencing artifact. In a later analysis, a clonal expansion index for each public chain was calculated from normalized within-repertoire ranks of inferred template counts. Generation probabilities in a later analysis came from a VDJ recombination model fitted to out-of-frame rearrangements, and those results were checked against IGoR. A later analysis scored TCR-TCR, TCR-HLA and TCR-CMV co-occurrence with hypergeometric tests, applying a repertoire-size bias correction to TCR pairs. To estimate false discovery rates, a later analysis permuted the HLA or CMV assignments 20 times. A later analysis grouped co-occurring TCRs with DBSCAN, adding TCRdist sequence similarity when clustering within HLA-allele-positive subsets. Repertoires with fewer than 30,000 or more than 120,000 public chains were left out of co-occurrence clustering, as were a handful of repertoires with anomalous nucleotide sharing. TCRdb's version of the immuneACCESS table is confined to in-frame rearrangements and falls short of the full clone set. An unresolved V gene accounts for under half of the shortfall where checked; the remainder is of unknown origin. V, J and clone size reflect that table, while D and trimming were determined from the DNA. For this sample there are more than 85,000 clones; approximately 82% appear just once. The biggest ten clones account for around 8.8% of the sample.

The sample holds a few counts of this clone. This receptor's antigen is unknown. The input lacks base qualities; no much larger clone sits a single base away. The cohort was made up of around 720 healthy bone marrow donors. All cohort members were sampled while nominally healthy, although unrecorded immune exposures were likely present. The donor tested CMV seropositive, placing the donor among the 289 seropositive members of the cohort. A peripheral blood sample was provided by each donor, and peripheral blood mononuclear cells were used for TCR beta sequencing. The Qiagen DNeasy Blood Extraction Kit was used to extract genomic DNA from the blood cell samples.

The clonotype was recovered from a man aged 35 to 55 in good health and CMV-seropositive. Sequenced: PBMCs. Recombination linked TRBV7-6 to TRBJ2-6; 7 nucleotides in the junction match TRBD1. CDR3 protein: CASSPYGGQVDSGANVLTF. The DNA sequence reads TGTGCCAGCAGCCCCTATGGCGGACAGGTGGACTCTGGGGCCAACGTCCTGACTTTC.